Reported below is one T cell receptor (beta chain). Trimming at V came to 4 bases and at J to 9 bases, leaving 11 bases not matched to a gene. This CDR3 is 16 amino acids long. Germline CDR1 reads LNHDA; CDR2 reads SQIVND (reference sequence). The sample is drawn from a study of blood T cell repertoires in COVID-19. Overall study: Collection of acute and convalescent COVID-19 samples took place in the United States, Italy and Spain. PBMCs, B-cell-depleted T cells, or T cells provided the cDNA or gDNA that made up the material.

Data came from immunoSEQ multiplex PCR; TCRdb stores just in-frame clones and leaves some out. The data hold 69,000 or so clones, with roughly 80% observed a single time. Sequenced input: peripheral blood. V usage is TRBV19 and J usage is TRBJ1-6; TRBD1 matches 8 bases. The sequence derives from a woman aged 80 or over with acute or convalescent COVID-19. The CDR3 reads CASSSQTGGVTSPLHF. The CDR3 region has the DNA TGTGCCAGTAGTAGCCAAACAGGGGGAGTAACTTCACCCCTCCACTTT.